The entry that follows covers one TCR beta chain sequence. Its recognized antigen is unknown. Base qualities are not provided; no much larger clone lies one nucleotide away. V loses 3 bases, J loses 5 bases, and the germline ends lie 14 bases apart. From cysteine to phenylalanine, the CDR3 is 15 amino acids long. CDR3 DNA is the only sequence kept; it has 45 bases, read in frame from the first base. Looking up the germline V gene (reference sequence) yields CDR1 MNHEY and CDR2 SMNVEV. The immunoSEQ Assay, which uses bias-controlled multiplex PCR amplification of genomic DNA, was used to profile TCRbeta CDR3 regions. In the authors' own workflow: To quantify the absolute abundance of each unique TCRbeta CDR3 region, the sequences were collapsed and filtered. Two models were used to test differential abundance: a binomial model (Fisher-equivalent) and a beta-binomial model that adds time-dependent variance fitted from healthy donors. Clones with fewer than 5 combined templates were excluded, and clones with Benjamini-Hochberg FDR below 0.01 were called differentially abundant. Beta-binomial variance was modeled as a function of total template count across the two samples using the form v = (b*log(k)+a)^2. The source is immuneACCESS, and TCRdb retained only in-frame sequences with V and J called. Part of the clones is not carried over; for the studies checked, unresolved V genes explain less than half of this, and the remainder is unexplained. That table is the source of V, J and clone size, and D and trimming were worked out from the DNA. The sample profile shows around 47,000 clones; approximately 86% of them were found once. 11% to 15% of the sample is taken by the ten largest.

During the collection period, no infections or other immune events were recorded for the healthy donors. Healthy-donor blood repertoires served as a training cohort to calibrate time-dependent variance in a beta-binomial model of T-cell clone differential abundance. The training cohort included around 10 healthy donors, of whom 3 were female and 7 were male. On average the donors were around 44 years old, and their ages spanned roughly 29 to 70 years. Whole blood was collected from each healthy donor at three time points spaced approximately 2 weeks apart and obtained from a commercial supplier. For immunosequencing, genomic DNA was extracted from unsorted whole blood. The data belong to a study of identifying expanded T cells in peripheral blood (dated by TCRdb to about 2019). For context, the study as a whole: Technical replicates were generated by sequencing separate aliquots of the same genomic DNA pool, and four replicates were compared pairwise.

Results and caveats for the whole study, not just this receptor: The authors expected biological variance in healthy repertoires might increase further over much longer intervals such as months to years. Across all healthy-donor time intervals, the beta-binomial model significantly lowered both the number of clones called differentially abundant and the false-positive rate. In all healthy donors, the variance in clone template counts between samples taken about 14 days apart rose significantly as total template count increased. About 1.1 differentially abundant clones were flagged by the binomial model between technical replicates, whereas about 15 and 18 were flagged over roughly two weeks and four weeks, respectively.

The sequenced sample consisted of blood. The sequence was collected from a person between 18 and 75 years old in good health. The sequence links TRBV27 to TRBJ2-1, with the D gene not clear enough to name. The CDR3 has the sequence CASSLDPAVNNEQFF. The nucleotides are TGTGCCAGCAGTTTGGACCCCGCGGTGAACAATGAGCAGTTCTTC.